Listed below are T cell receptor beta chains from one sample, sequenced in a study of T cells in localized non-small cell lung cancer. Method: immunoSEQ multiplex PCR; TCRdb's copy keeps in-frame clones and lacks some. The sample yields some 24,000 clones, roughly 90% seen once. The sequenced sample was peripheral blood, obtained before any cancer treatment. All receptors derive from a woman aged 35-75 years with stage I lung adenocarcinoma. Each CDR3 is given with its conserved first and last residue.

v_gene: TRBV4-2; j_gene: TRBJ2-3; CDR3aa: CASSQTDTQYF
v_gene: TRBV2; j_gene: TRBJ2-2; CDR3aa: CASSRTGAVGELFF
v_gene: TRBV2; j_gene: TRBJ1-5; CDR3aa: CASRGDSRNQPQHF
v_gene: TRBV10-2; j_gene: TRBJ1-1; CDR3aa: CATSAMPGTEAFF
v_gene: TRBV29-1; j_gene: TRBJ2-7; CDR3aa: CSATELDRQHYEQYF
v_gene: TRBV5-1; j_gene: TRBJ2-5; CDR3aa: CASSRGTVQETQYF
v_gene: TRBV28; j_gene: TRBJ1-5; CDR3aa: CASRSDRTQPQHF
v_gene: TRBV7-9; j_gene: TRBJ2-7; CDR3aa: CASSLSSEVPYEQYF
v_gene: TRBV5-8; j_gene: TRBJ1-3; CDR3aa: CASSLFSGNTIYF
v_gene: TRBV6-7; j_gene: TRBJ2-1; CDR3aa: CASTDPCISGNKWYNEQFF
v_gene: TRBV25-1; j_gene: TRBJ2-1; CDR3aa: CASSEVGGAWGNEQFF
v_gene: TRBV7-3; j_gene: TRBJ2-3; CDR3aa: CASSLRGALSTDTQYF
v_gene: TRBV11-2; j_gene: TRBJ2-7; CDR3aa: CASSFVGYEQYF
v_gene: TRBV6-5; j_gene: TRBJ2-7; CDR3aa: CASRGSGSEQYF
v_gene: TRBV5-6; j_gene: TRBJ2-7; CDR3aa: CASSSSGQLYEQYF
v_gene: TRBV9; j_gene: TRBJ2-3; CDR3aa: CASSATSGGTDTQYF
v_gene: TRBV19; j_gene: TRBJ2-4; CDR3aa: CASSFEAMAKNIQYF
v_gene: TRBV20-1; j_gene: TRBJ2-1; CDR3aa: CSAIYYEQFF
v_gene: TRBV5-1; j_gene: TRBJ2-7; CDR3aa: CASSLMGQGSAAYSEQYF
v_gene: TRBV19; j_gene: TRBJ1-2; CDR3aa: CASSKGTTNYIFPPYGYTF